The 28 T cell receptor beta chains reported below all come from one sample, sequenced in a study of blood T cell repertoires in COVID-19. Libraries were prepared by immunoSEQ multiplex PCR; TCRdb keeps only in-frame clonotypes and omits some of them. The data show 35,000 to 45,000 clones, with 85% to 90% seen just once and about 3% held by the top ten. Specimen: peripheral blood. The source is a man in his fifties or sixties with active COVID-19.

V is TRBV6-5 and J is TRBJ1-2; the match to TRBD1 covers 7 bases. Unmatched junction bases numbered 9, after V lost 7 bases and J lost 4 bases. The CDR3 extends over 14 amino acids. Germline CDR1 is MNHEY and CDR2 is SVGAGI. The CDR3 sequence: CASTSGGAGYGYTF. For the CDR3, the DNA is TGTGCCAGCACCTCAGGGGGAGCAGGCTATGGCTACACCTTC.

The gene calls are TRBV4-1 and TRBJ1-6; 7 positions match TRBD1. V lost 1 base to trimming and J lost 0 bases; unmatched junction nucleotides: 6. This CDR3 region has 18 residues. Germline V gene data show CDR1 as MGHRA and CDR2 as YSYEKL. CDR3 nucleotides: TGCGCCAGCAGCCAAGTTAAACAGGGGAACTCCTATAATTCACCCCTCCACTTT. This translates into CASSQVKQGNSYNSPLHF.

This chain links TRBV18 with TRBJ2-3; 8 bases agree with TRBD1. Per the germline V gene, CDR1 is KGHSH and CDR2 is LQKENI. V dropped 3 bases and J dropped 2; count of bases not matched to a gene: 4. The CDR3 has 15 residues. CDR3 amino acids: CASSPQGAFTDTQYF. CDR3 nucleotides: TGTGCCAGCTCACCGCAGGGGGCTTTCACAGATACGCAGTATTTT.

This clone was counted once. V is TRBV5-1 and J is TRBJ1-6, with D possibly matching TRBD1 (5 bases). The CDR3 runs 15 residues. V was trimmed by 0 bases and J by 8 bases, leaving 12 bases between them. The germline CDR1 and CDR2 sequences are SGHRS and YFSETQ. The CDR3 protein is CASSLGQGLDSPLHF. CDR3 nucleotides: TGCGCCAGCAGCTTGGGGCAGGGTCTTGATTCACCCCTCCACTTT.

The chain combines TRBV5-1 with TRBJ1-1; weak D call: TRBD1 (5 bases). The CDR3 contains 16 residues. V gave up 2 bases and J gave up 2 bases, with 16 bases separating them. Germline V lookup: CDR1 SGHRS, CDR2 YFSETQ. CDR3 sequence: CASSLSRGGSNTEAFF. The CDR3 DNA reads TGCGCCAGCAGCTTATCTCGGGGGGGAAGCAACACTGAAGCTTTCTTT.

The chain carries TRBV5-1 and TRBJ2-1, with D possibly TRBD1 on 5 matching bases. From germline, CDR1 is SGHRS and CDR2 YFSETQ. The CDR3 runs 15 residues. Trimming removed 0 bases from V and 2 bases from J, with 9 bases in between. The CDR3 DNA reads as TGCGCCAGCAGCTTGGTGGGGCAAACCTACAATGAGCAGTTCTTC. Translating gives CASSLVGQTYNEQFF.

In DNA, the CDR3 is TGCGCCAGCAGCCCTGATGGGACAGGGGGCGACTATGGCTACACCTTC. Translated: CASSPDGTGGDYGYTF. The chain couples TRBV5-1 to TRBJ1-2, with 12 bases fitting TRBD1. Trimming removed 4 bases from V and 3 bases from J; junction bases left unmatched: 7. The CDR3 covers 16 residues. Germline CDR1 SGHRS, CDR2 YFSETQ.

This rearrangement joins TRBV3-1 (or the pseudogene TRBV3-2) to TRBJ2-3; D might be TRBD1 (5 bases). CDR3 length: 14 amino acids. CDR1 LGHDT and CDR2 YNNKEL come from the germline V gene (reference sequence). V dropped 8 bases and J dropped 0 bases, with 12 bases sitting between them. CDR3 in amino acids: CASGKKGSTDTQYF. The CDR3 DNA sequence: TGTGCCAGCGGGAAGAAGGGGAGCACAGATACGCAGTATTTT.

The chain links TRBV27 to TRBJ2-6, with D unclear. The CDR3 loop spans 16 amino acids. CDR1 and CDR2 from the germline V gene are MNHEY and SMNVEV (reference sequence). V lost 3 bases to trimming and J lost 0 bases, with 9 bases between them. The CDR3 is CASSFKASSGANVLTF. The CDR3 DNA sequence: TGTGCCAGCAGTTTTAAGGCTAGCTCTGGGGCCAACGTCCTGACTTTC.

This sequence joins TRBV19 and TRBJ1-1, with TRBD1 matching over 8 bases. Germline-derived CDR1 and CDR2 are LNHDA and SQIVND (reference sequence). The CDR3 is 13 amino acids. Germline trimming cut 7 bases from V and 5 bases from J; bases unmatched to any gene: 6. The CDR3 sequence is CASTKDRGTEAFF. DNA of the CDR3: TGTGCCAGTACTAAAGACAGGGGTACTGAAGCTTTCTTT.

CDR3 in amino acids: CASSYSGQNYEQYF. In nucleotides, the CDR3 is TGTGCCAGCAGTTACTCGGGACAAAACTACGAGCAGTACTTC. The chain carries TRBV6-6 and TRBJ2-7; possibly TRBD1 for D (6 bases). V lost 0 bases to trimming and J lost 3 bases, with 9 bases between them. The CDR3 loop spans 14 amino acids. Germline CDR1 and CDR2: MNHNY and SVGAGI (reference sequence).

This rearrangement joins TRBV2 to TRBJ1-2, with D perhaps matching TRBD1 (5 bases). The CDR3 has 12 residues. V was cut by 6 bases and J by 8 bases, with 13 bases left in between. Germline CDR1 and CDR2: SNHLY and FYNNEI. CDR3 nucleotides: TGTGCCAGCAGAAAAGGGGTGAAAGGCTACACCTTC. Translation gives CASRKGVKGYTF.

This chain's CDR3 is CASSIDDISGGAPMDNEQFF. CDR3 bases: TGTGCCAGTAGTATAGACGACATTAGCGGGGGGGCCCCCATGGACAATGAGCAGTTCTTC. The chain has TRBV19 and TRBJ2-1; 11 bases are a match to TRBD2. The CDR3 length is 20 residues. V was pared by 0 bases and J by 5 bases, with 15 bases of the junction left unmatched. The germline gives CDR1 LNHDA, CDR2 SQIVND (reference sequence).

This chain joins TRBV11-2 and TRBJ1-6; D perhaps matches TRBD1 (5 bases). Trimming removed 7 bases at V and 0 bases at J, with 16 bases between. Germline values: CDR1 SGHAT, CDR2 FQNNGV. The CDR3 runs 17 residues. The CDR3 reads CASTAAGTSSYNSPLHF. Here the CDR3 DNA reads TGTGCCAGCACCGCGGCGGGGACGAGCTCCTATAATTCACCCCTCCACTTT.

The rearrangement links TRBV11-2 to TRBJ1-1; D is perhaps TRBD1 (5 bases). Germline V CDR1 and CDR2: SGHAT, FQNNGV. The CDR3 runs to 14 residues. The ends were cut back, 7 bases at V and 4 bases at J, with 16 bases in the middle. CDR3 sequence reads: CASTVSQGSTEAFF. CDR3 bases: TGTGCCAGCACCGTTTCCCAGGGTAGCACTGAAGCTTTCTTT.

This chain uses TRBV3-1 (or the pseudogene TRBV3-2) with TRBJ1-2; TRBD1 might be the D (5 bases). The CDR3 extends over 15 amino acids. Germline CDR1 LGHDT, CDR2 YNNKEL (reference sequence). Deletions cut 1 base from V and 3 bases from J, with 12 bases between. As DNA, the CDR3 is TGTGCCAGCAGCCAAGGGTCGGAGGGGTACTATGGCTACACCTTC. Amino acid sequence: CASSQGSEGYYGYTF.

This chain links TRBV6-1 with TRBJ1-6, with TRBD1 matching 8 bases. Trimming at V came to 2 bases and at J to 5 bases, leaving 11 bases not matched to a gene. This CDR3 spans 18 amino acids. Germline values: CDR1 MNHNS, CDR2 SASEGT. The DNA for the CDR3 is TGTGCCAGCAGTGAAAGGTTACGCAGGGGGCGAGATAATTCACCCCTCCACTTT. As protein: CASSERLRRGRDNSPLHF.

The CDR3 bases are TGTGCCTGGGACAGGGGAGGAAATGGCTACACCTTC. Protein product: CAWDRGGNGYTF. The chain couples TRBV30 to TRBJ1-2; TRBD1 matches 8 bases. Looked up from germline, CDR1 is GTSNPN and CDR2 is SVGIG (reference sequence). The CDR3 totals 12 residues. With V trimmed by 5 bases and J by 6 bases, 5 bases remained unmatched. Combining the CDR3 with reference TRBV30 and TRBJ1-2 gives the whole variable domain SQTIHQWPATLVQPVGSPLSLECTVEGTSNPNLYWYRQAAGRGLQLLFYSVGIGQISSEVPQNLSASRPQDRQFILSSKKLLLSDSGFYLCAWDRGGNGYTFGSGTRLTVV.

The V gene is TRBV25-1, the J gene TRBJ2-6; D not resolved. Trimming stripped 7 bases from V and 2 bases from J, with 12 bases between. CDR3 length: 15 amino acids. Germline lookup yields CDR1 MGHDK and CDR2 SYGVNS. The CDR3 here is CASMAFEAGANVLTF. DNA of the CDR3: TGTGCCAGCATGGCGTTCGAGGCTGGGGCCAACGTCCTGACTTTC.

CDR3 amino acids: CATSDLIRGGGETQYF. CDR3 sequence (DNA): TGTGCCACCAGTGATTTGATACGGGGGGGCGGCGAGACCCAGTACTTC. The chain has TRBV24-1 and TRBJ2-5; 8 bases map to TRBD2. The CDR3 spans 16 residues. After removal of 0 bases from V and 5 bases from J, the junction contained 7 bases not matched to a gene. CDR1 is KGHDR and CDR2 is SFDVKD in the germline V gene.

In DNA, the CDR3 is TGTGCCAGCAAAACAGGGACGGGCACTGAAGCTTTCTTT. This sequence encodes CASKTGTGTEAFF. This chain uses TRBV2 with TRBJ1-1; tentative D call: TRBD1 (6 bases). CDR3 size: 13 residues. V shed 7 bases and J shed 4 bases, with 13 bases lying between them. The germline V gene encodes CDR1 SNHLY and CDR2 FYNNEI.

V gene TRBV12-3 or TRBV12-4 combines with J gene TRBJ1-1, with D tentatively TRBD1 (5 bases). This CDR3 is 13 amino acids long. Trimming shortened V by 3 bases and J by 3 bases, and 8 bases separated the two germline ends. CDR3 sequence: CASSLGGDTEAFF. The CDR3 DNA reads TGTGCCAGCAGTTTGGGAGGGGACACTGAAGCTTTCTTT.

The V gene is TRBV13, the J gene TRBJ2-7; 8 bases match TRBD2. Germline V gene sequence: CDR1 PRHDT, CDR2 FYEKMQ (reference sequence). There are 15 residues in the CDR3. Losses at the gene ends were 3 bases for V and 6 bases for J; bases not matched to a gene: 10. CDR3 coding DNA: TGTGCCAGCAGCTTGGGACTTGGCCGGGAGGGCGAGCAGTACTTC. This encodes CASSLGLGREGEQYF.

The rearrangement links TRBV11-2 to TRBJ2-2; D is undetermined. V was pared by 4 bases and J by 1 base, with 7 bases between. The CDR3 sequence is 14 residues long. Germline V CDR1 and CDR2: SGHAT, FQNNGV. The CDR3 region is CASSSPVNTGELFF. The CDR3 DNA follows: TGTGCCAGCAGCTCACCGGTGAACACCGGGGAGCTGTTTTTT.

The chain joins TRBV19 to TRBJ1-1, with D possibly matching TRBD1 (6 bases). The CDR3 covers 11 residues. V lost 2 bases and J lost 11, with 9 bases in between. Germline CDR1 LNHDA, CDR2 SQIVND (reference sequence). The CDR3 sequence is CASSIRGGAFF. CDR3 DNA sequence: TGTGCCAGTAGTATAAGGGGGGGGGCTTTCTTT.

The chain joins TRBV18 to TRBJ1-1; maybe TRBD1 (6 bases). There are 13 residues in the CDR3. V lost 8 bases and J lost 0, with 10 bases in between. Germline V lookup: CDR1 KGHSH, CDR2 LQKENI. The CDR3 reads CASEDSLNTEAFF. DNA for the CDR3: TGTGCCAGCGAGGACAGCTTGAACACTGAAGCTTTCTTT.

The chain is built from TRBV24-1 and TRBJ1-2; D might be TRBD1 (5 bases). V was cut by 0 bases and J by 4 bases, with 14 bases left in between. Germline V lookup: CDR1 KGHDR, CDR2 SFDVKD. The CDR3 loop spans 16 amino acids. The CDR3 sequence is CATSDLLAREVYGYTF. The CDR3 DNA reads TGTGCCACCAGTGATTTGCTTGCCAGGGAGGTCTATGGCTACACCTTC.

V usage is TRBV3-1 (or the pseudogene TRBV3-2) and J usage is TRBJ2-3; 10 bases match TRBD1. Trimming took 3 bases from V and 6 from J; bases not matched to a gene: 6. The CDR3 length is 15 residues. Germline CDR1 and CDR2: LGHDT and YNNKEL (reference sequence). The DNA of the CDR3 is TGTGCCAGCAGCCAGAGGACAGGGGGGGTCGATACGCAGTATTTT. This gives the protein CASSQRTGGVDTQYF.